This T cell receptor (beta chain) was recovered during a study of blood T cell repertoires in COVID-19. Study as a whole: The United States, Italy and Spain were the sources of the acute and convalescent COVID-19 samples. In each case, the material was cDNA or gDNA derived from T cells, B-cell-depleted T cells, or PBMCs.

This clone was observed a single time. Looked up from germline, CDR1 is MDHEN and CDR2 is SYDVKM. The CDR3 runs to 14 residues. Trimming cost V 5 bases and J 1 base; bases outside gene matches: 3. Libraries were prepared by immunoSEQ multiplex PCR; TCRdb keeps only in-frame clonotypes and omits some of them. The sample holds 200,000 to 300,000 clones, around 86% seen once. The sequencing input was PBMCs or T cells enriched from blood (not recorded which). The TCR comes from a woman in her forties or fifties who had recovered from COVID-19. V and J are TRBV28 and TRBJ1-2; the match to TRBD1 covers 8 bases. CDR3 sequence: CASSRTGGNYGYTF. CDR3 DNA: TGTGCCAGCAGTCGAACAGGGGGTAACTATGGCTACACCTTC.